One and the same sample provided the 2 T cell receptor beta chains below, sequenced in a study of T-cell reconstitution after alpha-beta-depleted transplantation in children. Preparation of the TCRbeta library used unique molecular identifiers. MiXCR, run by TCRdb on the PCR reads, gives a single entry per CDR3 protein. The sample has 500,000 to 650,000 distinct CDR3 sequences, around 10% seen once. The sample was PBMCs, mostly from graft donor cells, taken 180 days after TCRalphabeta/CD19-depleted stem cell transplant. These receptors all stem from a female patient between 2 and 15 years old who had a stem cell transplant for aplastic anemia, so the T cells may come from the graft donor.

The chain is built from TRBV29-1 and TRBJ2-2; the match to TRBD1 covers 7 bases. V shed 5 bases and J 0 bases; nucleotides not matched to a gene: 3. The CDR3 sequence is 14 residues long. Germline loops: CDR1 SQVTM, CDR2 ANQGSEA. CDR3 in DNA: TGCAGCGTTAAAGGACAGGCGAACACCGGGGAGCTGTTTTTT. It specifies CSVKGQANTGELFF.

This clonotype appeared a few times. This chain connects TRBV4-3 to TRBJ2-7; possibly TRBD1 or TRBD2 for D (5 bases each). The length of the CDR3 is 14 residues. CDR1 and CDR2 from the germline V gene are LGHNA and YSLEER. Trimming pared 3 bases from V and 4 bases from J, leaving 13 bases between. The CDR3 nucleotides read TGCGCCAGCAGCCATGGGACCGCAGATTACGAGCAGTACTTC. Its protein is CASSHGTADYEQYF.